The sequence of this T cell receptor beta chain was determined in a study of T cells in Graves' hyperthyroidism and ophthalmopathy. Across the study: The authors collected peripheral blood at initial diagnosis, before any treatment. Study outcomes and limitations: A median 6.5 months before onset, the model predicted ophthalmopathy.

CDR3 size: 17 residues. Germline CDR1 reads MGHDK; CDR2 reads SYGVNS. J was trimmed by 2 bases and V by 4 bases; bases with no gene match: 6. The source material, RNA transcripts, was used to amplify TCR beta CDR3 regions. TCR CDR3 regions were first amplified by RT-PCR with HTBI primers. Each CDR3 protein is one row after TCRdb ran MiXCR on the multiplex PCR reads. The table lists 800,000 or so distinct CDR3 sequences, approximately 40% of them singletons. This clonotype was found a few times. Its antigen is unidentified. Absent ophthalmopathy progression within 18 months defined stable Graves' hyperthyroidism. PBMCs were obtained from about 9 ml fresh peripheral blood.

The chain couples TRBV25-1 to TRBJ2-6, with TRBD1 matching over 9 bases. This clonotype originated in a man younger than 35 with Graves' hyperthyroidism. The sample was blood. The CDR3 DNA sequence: TGTGCCAGCAGTGTAAACCGGGACAGGGCTGGGGCCAACGTCCTGACTTTC. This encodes CASSVNRDRAGANVLTF.